The rows below give T cell receptor beta chains drawn from one sample of a study of blood T cells in healthy people across ages. MiXCR was run by TCRdb on the 5' RACE reads, yielding one entry per CDR3 protein. The repertoire consists of roughly 800,000 distinct CDR3 sequences, with approximately 25% occurring once and the leading ten covering under 4.5%. These data also formed part of another study, on T cells of mothers and their children.

The sample taken for sequencing was blood. These receptors all stem from a boy aged 5-17 years in good health. Each CDR3 is given with its conserved first and last residue. The order of the fields is V gene, D gene, CDR3 length, clone size, J gene, CDR3 DNA, CDR3 protein. The D gene is left open where the match is weak. A clone size is listed for some rows: how often the clone was seen (once, few, many), or a class if it is expanded.

v_call: TRBV7-9; d_call: .; cdr3_length: 14; clone_size: few; j_call: TRBJ2-2; cdr3_nt: TGTGCGTCTCGGGGTTTATCGAACACCGGGGAGCTGTTTTTT; cdr3_aa: CASRGLSNTGELFF
v_call: TRBV7-9; d_call: .; cdr3_length: 15; clone_size: .; j_call: TRBJ2-7; cdr3_nt: TGTGCCAGCAGCTATTCCGGAACAGTGGACTACGAGCAGTACTTC; cdr3_aa: CASSYSGTVDYEQYF
v_call: TRBV12-3/TRBV12-4; d_call: TRBD1; cdr3_length: 14; clone_size: many; j_call: TRBJ1-5; cdr3_nt: TGTGCCAGCAGTTTGGCAGGGGGCGGCCAGCCCCAGCATTTT; cdr3_aa: CASSLAGGGQPQHF
v_call: TRBV7-6; d_call: .; cdr3_length: 14; clone_size: few; j_call: TRBJ1-1; cdr3_nt: TGTGCCAGCAGCCCGCCCGGCGGGGCGGGAGGTGCTTTCTTT; cdr3_aa: CASSPPGGAGGAFF
v_call: TRBV4-2; d_call: TRBD2; cdr3_length: 17; clone_size: .; j_call: TRBJ2-7; cdr3_nt: TGTGCCAGCAGCCAAGGAGTAACTAGCGGGAGCTCCTACGAGCAGTACTTC; cdr3_aa: CASSQGVTSGSSYEQYF
v_call: TRBV29-1; d_call: TRBD2; cdr3_length: 15; clone_size: .; j_call: TRBJ2-3; cdr3_nt: TGCAGCGTTGGGGTAGCGGGGGGGCCCACAGACACGCAGTATTTT; cdr3_aa: CSVGVAGGPTDTQYF
v_call: TRBV7-2; d_call: TRBD1; cdr3_length: 15; clone_size: few; j_call: TRBJ2-1; cdr3_nt: TGTGCCAGCAGCTCATCACCGGGACAGGGCGCTGAGCAGTTCTTC; cdr3_aa: CASSSSPGQGAEQFF
v_call: TRBV12-3/TRBV12-4; d_call: .; cdr3_length: 14; clone_size: few; j_call: TRBJ2-7; cdr3_nt: TGTGCCAGCAGTGTGGACAGATCAACCTACGAGCAGTACTTC; cdr3_aa: CASSVDRSTYEQYF
v_call: TRBV2; d_call: .; cdr3_length: 13; clone_size: .; j_call: TRBJ2-6; cdr3_nt: TGTGCCACCATTCTCTCTGGGGCCAACGTCCCGACTTTC; cdr3_aa: CATILSGANVPTF
v_call: TRBV12-3/TRBV12-4; d_call: .; cdr3_length: 14; clone_size: .; j_call: TRBJ2-3; cdr3_nt: TGTGCCAGCAGTTTTGGTCCCACCCTGGATACGCAGTATTTT; cdr3_aa: CASSFGPTLDTQYF
v_call: TRBV6-2/TRBV6-3; d_call: .; cdr3_length: 13; clone_size: few; j_call: TRBJ2-1; cdr3_nt: TGTGCCAGCAGTTACTCGTTTGAGAATGAGCAGTTCTTC; cdr3_aa: CASSYSFENEQFF
v_call: TRBV4-2; d_call: TRBD2; cdr3_length: 18; clone_size: few; j_call: TRBJ2-1; cdr3_nt: TGTGCCAGCAGCCAAGCATTAGGACTAGCGGGAGGTATGGGTGAGCAGTTCTTC; cdr3_aa: CASSQALGLAGGMGEQFF
v_call: TRBV5-4; d_call: .; cdr3_length: 17; clone_size: few; j_call: TRBJ2-1; cdr3_nt: TGTGCCAGCAGCTTTAAATCGCTGGCCGGTTCCTACAATGAGCAGTTCTTC; cdr3_aa: CASSFKSLAGSYNEQFF
v_call: TRBV14; d_call: .; cdr3_length: 15; clone_size: .; j_call: TRBJ1-2; cdr3_nt: TGTGCCAGCAGCCCCTCGGGGGGGCGCCGCTATGGCTACACCTTC; cdr3_aa: CASSPSGGRRYGYTF
v_call: TRBV29-1; d_call: .; cdr3_length: 11; clone_size: few; j_call: TRBJ1-1; cdr3_nt: TGCAGCGTTGGGGAGCTGGGAGAAGCTTTCTTT; cdr3_aa: CSVGELGEAFF
v_call: TRBV13; d_call: .; cdr3_length: 14; clone_size: few; j_call: TRBJ2-4; cdr3_nt: TGTGCCAGCAGTCAACGGGTTTTTGGAAACATTCAGTACTTC; cdr3_aa: CASSQRVFGNIQYF
v_call: TRBV7-9; d_call: .; cdr3_length: 15; clone_size: .; j_call: TRBJ2-5; cdr3_nt: TGTGCCAGCAGCTTAGCGCTTGGCCTAAGTGAGACCCAGTACTTC; cdr3_aa: CASSLALGLSETQYF
v_call: TRBV9; d_call: .; cdr3_length: 15; clone_size: few; j_call: TRBJ1-1; cdr3_nt: TGTGCCAGCAGCGCCGGGGGTTTACCCAACACTGAAGCTTTCTTT; cdr3_aa: CASSAGGLPNTEAFF
v_call: TRBV4-3; d_call: .; cdr3_length: 14; clone_size: .; j_call: TRBJ2-1; cdr3_nt: TGCGCCAGCAGCCAAACACAGGACCAAAATGAGCAGTTCTTC; cdr3_aa: CASSQTQDQNEQFF
v_call: TRBV6-2/TRBV6-3; d_call: .; cdr3_length: 17; clone_size: few; j_call: TRBJ1-5; cdr3_nt: TGTGCCAGCAGTTACCACCAGGTAAGCAACGGGTTTCGTCCCCAGCATTTT; cdr3_aa: CASSYHQVSNGFRPQHF
v_call: TRBV20-1; d_call: .; cdr3_length: 14; clone_size: .; j_call: TRBJ2-2; cdr3_nt: TGCAGTGCTAGGGCACTAGAGGACACCGGGGAGCTGTTTTTT; cdr3_aa: CSARALEDTGELFF
v_call: TRBV4-3; d_call: TRBD2; cdr3_length: 17; clone_size: .; j_call: TRBJ2-1; cdr3_nt: TGCGCCAGCAGCCAAGATCGTTCGGGACTAGCCTACAATGAGCAGTTCTTC; cdr3_aa: CASSQDRSGLAYNEQFF
v_call: TRBV5-6; d_call: TRBD1; cdr3_length: 16; clone_size: .; j_call: TRBJ2-6; cdr3_nt: TGTGCCAGCACCCGGGACAGGGGTCTGGGGGCCAGCGTCCTGACTTTC; cdr3_aa: CASTRDRGLGASVLTF
v_call: TRBV29-1; d_call: TRBD1; cdr3_length: 14; clone_size: .; j_call: TRBJ2-7; cdr3_nt: TGCAGCGTAGAAGACCGGGACAGGGAAATTGTGCAGTGCTTC; cdr3_aa: CSVEDRDREIVQCF
v_call: TRBV20-1; d_call: TRBD1; cdr3_length: 15; clone_size: many; j_call: TRBJ1-4; cdr3_nt: TGCAGTGCTAACTCGGGACAGGGGGATAGTGAAAAACTGTTTTTT; cdr3_aa: CSANSGQGDSEKLFF
v_call: TRBV20-1; d_call: .; cdr3_length: 14; clone_size: .; j_call: TRBJ1-5; cdr3_nt: TGCAGTGCTATTTGGGAAGGAGGCAATCAGCCCCAGCATTTT; cdr3_aa: CSAIWEGGNQPQHF
v_call: TRBV20-1; d_call: TRBD2; cdr3_length: 15; clone_size: few; j_call: TRBJ2-5; cdr3_nt: TGCAGTGCTCCGATTTGGGCTAGCGGGCAAGAGACCCAGTACTTC; cdr3_aa: CSAPIWASGQETQYF
v_call: TRBV7-2; d_call: TRBD1; cdr3_length: 15; clone_size: .; j_call: TRBJ2-1; cdr3_nt: TGTGCCAGCAGGATGCAGGGGGCCGGGTATCATGAGCAGTTCTTC; cdr3_aa: CASRMQGAGYHEQFF
v_call: TRBV14; d_call: .; cdr3_length: 15; clone_size: few; j_call: TRBJ2-3; cdr3_nt: TGTGCCAGCAGCCAACAACTGGCTAGCACAGATACGCAGTATTTT; cdr3_aa: CASSQQLASTDTQYF
v_call: TRBV14; d_call: .; cdr3_length: 15; clone_size: many; j_call: TRBJ2-7; cdr3_nt: TGTGCCAGCAGCCAAGATTTAGGCCCTTACTACGAGCAGTACTTC; cdr3_aa: CASSQDLGPYYEQYF
v_call: TRBV4-1; d_call: .; cdr3_length: 17; clone_size: .; j_call: TRBJ2-5; cdr3_nt: TGCGCCAGCAGCCAAGACATGTGGGCGGGACCTCCGGGGGAGCAGTACTTC; cdr3_aa: CASSQDMWAGPPGEQYF
v_call: TRBV27; d_call: .; cdr3_length: 15; clone_size: few; j_call: TRBJ1-1; cdr3_nt: TGTGCCAGCAGTTTATCGAGGCGTTGGAACACTGAAGCTTTCTTT; cdr3_aa: CASSLSRRWNTEAFF
v_call: TRBV28; d_call: TRBD2; cdr3_length: 15; clone_size: few; j_call: TRBJ2-1; cdr3_nt: TGTGCCAGCCGGGGGGGGGTTTTTCCCTACAATGAGCAGTTCTTC; cdr3_aa: CASRGGVFPYNEQFF
v_call: TRBV7-9; d_call: .; cdr3_length: 14; clone_size: .; j_call: TRBJ2-5; cdr3_nt: TGTGCCAGCAGCACCGGTGGGGGGCGGAAGACCCAGTACTTC; cdr3_aa: CASSTGGGRKTQYF
v_call: TRBV28; d_call: TRBD2; cdr3_length: 16; clone_size: .; j_call: TRBJ2-7; cdr3_nt: TGTGCCAGCAGTTTCTACCTAGCGGGAGGTTACTACGAGCAGTACTTC; cdr3_aa: CASSFYLAGGYYEQYF
v_call: TRBV23-1; d_call: .; cdr3_length: 14; clone_size: .; j_call: TRBJ2-5; cdr3_nt: TGCGCCAGCAGTCAGCAGGAGTACCAAGAGACCCAGTACTTC; cdr3_aa: CASSQQEYQETQYF
v_call: TRBV6-5; d_call: .; cdr3_length: 14; clone_size: .; j_call: TRBJ2-5; cdr3_nt: TGTGCCAGCAGTGTGGTTGGAAACCAAGAGACCCAGTACTTC; cdr3_aa: CASSVVGNQETQYF
v_call: TRBV20-1; d_call: .; cdr3_length: 17; clone_size: few; j_call: TRBJ1-4; cdr3_nt: TGCAGTGCTGCTCTGAGACACATCCCTGGGGCTAATGAAAAACTGTTTTTT; cdr3_aa: CSAALRHIPGANEKLFF
v_call: TRBV12-3/TRBV12-4; d_call: .; cdr3_length: 15; clone_size: .; j_call: TRBJ1-1; cdr3_nt: TGTGCCAGCAGTCCCCTTGCACAAAGGAACACTGAAGCTTTCTTT; cdr3_aa: CASSPLAQRNTEAFF
v_call: TRBV29-1; d_call: .; cdr3_length: 13; clone_size: .; j_call: TRBJ2-2; cdr3_nt: TGCAGCGTTGAGGAGGAGAACACCGGGGAGCTGTTTTTT; cdr3_aa: CSVEEENTGELFF
v_call: TRBV6-1; d_call: .; cdr3_length: 14; clone_size: few; j_call: TRBJ1-6; cdr3_nt: TGTGCCATCCTGGAGGGGAGACATAATTCACCCCTCCACTTT; cdr3_aa: CAILEGRHNSPLHF
v_call: TRBV19; d_call: TRBD1; cdr3_length: 15; clone_size: .; j_call: TRBJ2-4; cdr3_nt: TGTGCCAGTAGTTACTCCGGGACAGGGACAAACATTCAGTACTTC; cdr3_aa: CASSYSGTGTNIQYF
v_call: TRBV30; d_call: TRBD1; cdr3_length: 13; clone_size: .; j_call: TRBJ1-4; cdr3_nt: TGTGCCTGGAAGGGGGCGTCTAATGAAAAACTGTTTTTT; cdr3_aa: CAWKGASNEKLFF
v_call: TRBV4-2; d_call: .; cdr3_length: 15; clone_size: .; j_call: TRBJ1-1; cdr3_nt: TGTGCCAGCAGCCAAAGAACAGGGACGAACACTGAAGCTTTCTTT; cdr3_aa: CASSQRTGTNTEAFF
v_call: TRBV29-1; d_call: TRBD2; cdr3_length: 15; clone_size: .; j_call: TRBJ2-3; cdr3_nt: TGCAGCGTTGAACTATTGACTAGCGGGATAGATACGCAGTATTTT; cdr3_aa: CSVELLTSGIDTQYF
v_call: TRBV15; d_call: .; cdr3_length: 13; clone_size: many; j_call: TRBJ2-5; cdr3_nt: TGTGCCACCAGCTTCGCCCCCGGGGAGACCCAGTACTTC; cdr3_aa: CATSFAPGETQYF
v_call: TRBV28; d_call: .; cdr3_length: 16; clone_size: few; j_call: TRBJ2-7; cdr3_nt: TGTGCCAGCAGTTTCTTGGTGACAGATAAGTCTCTCGAGCAGTACTTC; cdr3_aa: CASSFLVTDKSLEQYF
v_call: TRBV6-6; d_call: TRBD1; cdr3_length: 16; clone_size: few; j_call: TRBJ2-1; cdr3_nt: TGTGCCAGCAGTTACGCACGGGACAGGGGGCTCAATGAGCAGTTCTTC; cdr3_aa: CASSYARDRGLNEQFF